The 10 T cell receptor beta chains given below trace back to one sample, sequenced in a study of cytomegalovirus exposure and HLA in healthy donors. PCR used 60 Vbeta primers and 13 Jbeta primers. Sequencing used immunoSEQ multiplex PCR; TCRdb keeps in-frame clones, though not all of them. The repertoire shows 45,000 to 55,000 clones; the top ten hold approximately 9.9%. Specimen: PBMCs. These receptors were taken from a woman aged 45-65 years in good health and CMV-seropositive.

The V gene is TRBV7-2, the J gene TRBJ2-5; D call uncertain. V lost 1 base and J lost 5, with 5 bases in between. From germline, CDR1 is SGHTA and CDR2 FQGNSA. This CDR3 is 12 amino acids long. The CDR3, as DNA: TGTGCCAGCAGCTTAGTTCGGGAGACCCAGTACTTC. Its translation is CASSLVRETQYF.

The J gene is TRBJ1-4, the V gene TRBV5-4; D not resolved. Trimming took off 4 bases at V and 0 bases at J, with 7 bases between the two ends. Germline lookup yields CDR1 SGHNT and CDR2 YYREEE (reference sequence). The CDR3 has 14 residues. The CDR3 sequence: CASSPTATNEKLFF. CDR3 nucleotides: TGTGCCAGCAGCCCCACTGCAACTAATGAAAAACTGTTTTTT.

V is TRBV5-6 and J is TRBJ2-7; 13 bases line up with TRBD2. The CDR3 has 15 amino acids. Germline V gives CDR1 SGHDT, CDR2 YYEEEE. J gave up 3 bases and V 0 bases, and 0 bases lay outside the gene matches. The CDR3 is CASSLGTSGSYEQYF. The CDR3 DNA sequence: TGTGCCAGCAGCTTGGGGACTAGCGGGAGCTACGAGCAGTACTTC.

The chain is built from TRBV6-5 and TRBJ2-7; 7 positions agree with TRBD1. V shed 6 bases, J shed 0 bases, and the junction held 8 bases outside the gene matches. Germline values: CDR1 MNHEY, CDR2 SVGAGI. The CDR3 has 15 amino acids. CDR3 region: CASRRDGQASYEQYF. The CDR3 DNA reads as TGTGCCAGCAGGAGAGACGGACAGGCCTCCTACGAGCAGTACTTC.

V and J are TRBV7-9 and TRBJ2-7, with 7 bases lining up with TRBD2. Germline CDR1 and CDR2: SEHNR and FQNEAQ (reference sequence). With 1 base clipped from V and 2 bases from J, the junction kept 5 bases outside the gene matches. This CDR3 spans 15 amino acids. The CDR3 loop is CASSLGGREAYEQYF. DNA for the CDR3: TGTGCCAGCAGCTTAGGAGGGAGGGAGGCCTACGAGCAGTACTTC.

The chain combines TRBV23-1 with TRBJ2-7, with 8 bases identical to TRBD1. TRBV23-1 is known as an ORF, though its function is uncertain. Trimming removed 1 base from V and 4 bases from J; junction bases left unmatched: 6. The CDR3 loop spans 15 amino acids. Here the CDR3 DNA reads TGCGCCAGCAGTCAATTGGGGCAGGGGGCTTACGAGCAGTACTTC. Amino acids: CASSQLGQGAYEQYF.

The chain couples TRBV14 to TRBJ1-6, with D unresolved. The CDR3 is 19 amino acids. The germline V gene has CDR1 SGHDN and CDR2 FVKESK. Between the trimmed V and J ends, which lost 5 bases and 0 bases, there was a span of 20 bases. CDR3: CASSKTDNYLSSYNSPLHF. CDR3 coding DNA: TGTGCCAGCAGCAAGACGGATAACTACCTCAGCTCCTATAATTCACCCCTCCACTTT.

As to this clone: The sample contains more than one DNA sequence encoding this CDR3. The CDR3: CASQRGVGQPQHF. The CDR3 bases are TGTGCCAGCCAGCGGGGGGTGGGCCAGCCCCAGCATTTT. The J gene is TRBJ1-5, the V gene TRBV27; maybe TRBD1 (5 bases). The length of the CDR3 is 13 residues. Trimming removed 8 bases at V and 7 bases at J, with 15 bases between. Germline V gives CDR1 MNHEY, CDR2 SMNVEV (reference sequence).

The chain carries TRBV6-5 and TRBJ1-2; TRBD1 matches at 7 bases. Germline V gives CDR1 MNHEY, CDR2 SVGAGI. V was clipped by 9 bases and J by 2 bases; unmatched bases: 12. This CDR3 is 15 amino acids long. CDR3 in amino acids: CASSGLGQMNYGYTF. The CDR3 DNA reads as TGTGCCAGTTCCGGGTTGGGACAGATGAACTATGGCTACACCTTC.

The rearrangement joins TRBV7-9 to TRBJ2-7; D unclear. The CDR3 length is 15 residues. The germline V gene has CDR1 SEHNR and CDR2 FQNEAQ (reference sequence). With 5 bases removed from V and 2 bases from J, the gap between germline ends came to 16 bases. The CDR3 spells CASSKRAVQTYEQYF. CDR3 in DNA: TGTGCCAGCAGCAAAAGAGCAGTACAGACCTACGAGCAGTACTTC.